This passage covers 5 T cell receptor beta chains from one sample sequenced in a study of cytotoxic CD8 clonotypes in ibrutinib-treated CLL. Produced via immunoSEQ multiplex PCR; TCRdb's table is partial and in-frame only. The sample lists around 53,000 clones, roughly 54% occurring once. Source: PBMCs, taken at disease progression, from a patient treated with ibrutinib. The receptors were gathered from a human donor with chronic lymphocytic leukemia.

V and J are TRBV7-6 and TRBJ2-5; 7 nucleotides agree with TRBD2. This CDR3 has 15 amino acids. V lost 3 bases, J lost 5 bases, and 9 bases stayed unmatched. CDR1 SGHVS and CDR2 FNYEAQ come from the germline V gene. CDR3: CASSLTAVGGETQYF. DNA of the CDR3: TGTGCCAGCAGCTTGACAGCGGTGGGGGGGGAGACCCAGTACTTC.

V gene TRBV5-8 combines with J gene TRBJ2-5; D is perhaps TRBD1 or TRBD2 (5 bases each). V was trimmed by 0 bases and J by 1 base, leaving 10 bases between them. Germline-derived CDR1 and CDR2 are SGHTS and YDEGEE. CDR3 length: 15 residues. This CDR3 reads CASSLATGTQETQYF. CDR3 sequence (DNA): TGTGCCAGCAGCTTGGCCACGGGGACCCAAGAGACCCAGTACTTC.

The rearrangement uses TRBV6-1 and TRBJ1-3, with D uncertain. Germline-derived CDR1 and CDR2 are MNHNS and SASEGT. The germline V and J ends were trimmed by 3 bases and 0 bases, with 6 bases remaining between them. The length of the CDR3 is 14 residues. The CDR3, as DNA: TGTGCCAGCAGTGACAGCTTCTCTGGAAACACCATATATTTT. Its translation: CASSDSFSGNTIYF.

The chain carries TRBV7-2 and TRBJ2-5; 9 nucleotides agree with TRBD2. CDR3 size: 16 residues. The V gene's germline CDR1 is SGHTA and CDR2 FQGNSA. J lost 1 base, V lost 6 bases, and 9 bases had no gene match. The CDR3 loop reads CASSRSGTSSQETQYF. CDR3 nucleotides: TGTGCCAGCAGTCGATCCGGGACTAGCAGCCAAGAGACCCAGTACTTC. Filled out from reference TRBV7-2 and TRBJ2-5, the complete variable domain reads GAGVSQSPSNKVTEKGKDVELRCDPISGHTALYWYRQSLGQGLEFLIYFQGNSAPDKSGLPSDRFSAERTGGSVSTLTIQRTQQEDSAVYLCASSRSGTSSQETQYFGPGTRLLVL.

The J gene is TRBJ2-2, the V gene TRBV2; D uncertain. Germline V gives CDR1 SNHLY, CDR2 FYNNEI. This CDR3 region has 14 residues. The V and J ends lost 6 bases and 0 bases respectively, with 8 bases between them. Written as DNA, the CDR3 is TGTGCCAGCAGAGGGCAGGCGAACACCGGGGAGCTGTTTTTT. This codes for CASRGQANTGELFF.